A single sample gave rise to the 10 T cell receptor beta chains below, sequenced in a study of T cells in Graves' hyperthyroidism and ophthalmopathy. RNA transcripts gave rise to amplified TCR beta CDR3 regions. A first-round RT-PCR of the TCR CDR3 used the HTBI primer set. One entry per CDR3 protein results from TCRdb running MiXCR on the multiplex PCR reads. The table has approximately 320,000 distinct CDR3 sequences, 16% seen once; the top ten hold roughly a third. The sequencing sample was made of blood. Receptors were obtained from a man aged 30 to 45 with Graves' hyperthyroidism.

The CDR3 loop is CASSLDGYNEQFF. In DNA form, the CDR3 reads TGTGCCAGCAGTTTAGACGGGTACAATGAGCAGTTCTTC. This rearrangement joins TRBV12-3 or TRBV12-4 to TRBJ2-1; no definite D call. Deletions cut 1 base from V and 4 bases from J, with 5 bases between. This CDR3 spans 13 amino acids.

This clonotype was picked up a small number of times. CDR3 sequence reads: CASSVEGTASYEQYF. CDR3 sequence (DNA): TGTGCCAGCAGCGTAGAAGGGACAGCCTCCTACGAGCAGTACTTC. V is TRBV9 and J is TRBJ2-7; TRBD1 matches 7 bases. The J segment lost 0 bases and the V segment lost 0 bases, leaving 3 bases of the junction unmatched. CDR3 length equals 15 residues. From germline, CDR1 is SGDLS and CDR2 YYNGEE.

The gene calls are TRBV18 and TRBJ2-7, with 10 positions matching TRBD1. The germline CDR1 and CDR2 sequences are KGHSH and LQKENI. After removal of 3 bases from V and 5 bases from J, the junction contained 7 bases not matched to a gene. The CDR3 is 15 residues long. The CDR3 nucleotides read TGTGCCAGCTCACCCCCGGGACAGGGGATGCACGAGCAGTACTTC. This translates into CASSPPGQGMHEQYF.

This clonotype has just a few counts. The chain's CDR3 is CASSYSTSVSSYNSPLHF. The CDR3 DNA follows: TGTGCCAGCAGTTACTCCACCAGCGTCAGCTCCTATAATTCACCCCTCCACTTT. The chain links TRBV6-5 to TRBJ1-6; D call uncertain. V lost 0 bases to trimming and J lost 0 bases, with 12 bases between them. The CDR3 runs 18 residues. Germline CDR1 and CDR2: MNHEY and SVGAGI.

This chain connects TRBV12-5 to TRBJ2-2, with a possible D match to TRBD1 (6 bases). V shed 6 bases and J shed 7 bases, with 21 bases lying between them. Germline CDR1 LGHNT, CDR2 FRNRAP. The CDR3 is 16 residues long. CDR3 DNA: TGTGCTAGTGGCGGATCACAGGGAGCGAGGGTCGGGGAGCTGTTTTTT. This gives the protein CASGGSQGARVGELFF.

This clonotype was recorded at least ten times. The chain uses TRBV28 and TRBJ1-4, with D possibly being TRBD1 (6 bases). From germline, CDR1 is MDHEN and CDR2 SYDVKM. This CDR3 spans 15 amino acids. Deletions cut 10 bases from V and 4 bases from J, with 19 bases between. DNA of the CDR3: TGTGCCATCGAGCGAAGGGGGTTTGGTAATGAAAAACTGTTTTTT. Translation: CAIERRGFGNEKLFF.

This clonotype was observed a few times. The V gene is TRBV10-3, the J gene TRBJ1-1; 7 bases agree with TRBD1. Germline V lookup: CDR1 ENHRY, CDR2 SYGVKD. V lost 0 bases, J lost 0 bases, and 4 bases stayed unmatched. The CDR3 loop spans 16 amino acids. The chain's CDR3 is CAISESTGILNTEAFF. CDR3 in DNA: TGTGCCATCAGTGAGTCGACAGGGATCCTGAACACTGAAGCTTTCTTT.

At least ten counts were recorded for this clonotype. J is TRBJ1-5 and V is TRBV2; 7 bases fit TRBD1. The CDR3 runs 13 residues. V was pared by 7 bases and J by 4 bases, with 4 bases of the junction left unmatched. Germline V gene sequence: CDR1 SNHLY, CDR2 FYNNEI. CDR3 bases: TGTGCCAGCATGAGGGGGCAGAATCAGCCCCAGCATTTT. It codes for CASMRGQNQPQHF. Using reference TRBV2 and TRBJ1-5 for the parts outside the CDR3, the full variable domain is EPEVTQTPSHQVTQMGQEVILRCVPISNHLYFYWYRQILGQKVEFLVSFYNNEISEKSEIFDDQFSVERPDGSNFTLKIRSTKLEDSAMYFCASMRGQNQPQHFGDGTRLSIL.

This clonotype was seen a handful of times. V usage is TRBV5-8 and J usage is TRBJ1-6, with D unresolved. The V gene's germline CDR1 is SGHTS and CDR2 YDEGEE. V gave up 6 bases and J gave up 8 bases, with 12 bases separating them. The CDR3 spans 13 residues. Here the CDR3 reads CASTRTADSPLHF. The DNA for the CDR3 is TGTGCCAGCACCCGAACTGCGGATTCACCCCTCCACTTT.

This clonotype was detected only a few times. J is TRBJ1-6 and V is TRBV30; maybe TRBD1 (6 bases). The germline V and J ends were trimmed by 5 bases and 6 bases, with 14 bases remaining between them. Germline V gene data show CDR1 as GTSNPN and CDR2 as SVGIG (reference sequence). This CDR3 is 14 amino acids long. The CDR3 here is CAWQPGQLNSPLHF. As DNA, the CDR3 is TGTGCCTGGCAACCGGGACAACTTAATTCACCCCTCCACTTT.